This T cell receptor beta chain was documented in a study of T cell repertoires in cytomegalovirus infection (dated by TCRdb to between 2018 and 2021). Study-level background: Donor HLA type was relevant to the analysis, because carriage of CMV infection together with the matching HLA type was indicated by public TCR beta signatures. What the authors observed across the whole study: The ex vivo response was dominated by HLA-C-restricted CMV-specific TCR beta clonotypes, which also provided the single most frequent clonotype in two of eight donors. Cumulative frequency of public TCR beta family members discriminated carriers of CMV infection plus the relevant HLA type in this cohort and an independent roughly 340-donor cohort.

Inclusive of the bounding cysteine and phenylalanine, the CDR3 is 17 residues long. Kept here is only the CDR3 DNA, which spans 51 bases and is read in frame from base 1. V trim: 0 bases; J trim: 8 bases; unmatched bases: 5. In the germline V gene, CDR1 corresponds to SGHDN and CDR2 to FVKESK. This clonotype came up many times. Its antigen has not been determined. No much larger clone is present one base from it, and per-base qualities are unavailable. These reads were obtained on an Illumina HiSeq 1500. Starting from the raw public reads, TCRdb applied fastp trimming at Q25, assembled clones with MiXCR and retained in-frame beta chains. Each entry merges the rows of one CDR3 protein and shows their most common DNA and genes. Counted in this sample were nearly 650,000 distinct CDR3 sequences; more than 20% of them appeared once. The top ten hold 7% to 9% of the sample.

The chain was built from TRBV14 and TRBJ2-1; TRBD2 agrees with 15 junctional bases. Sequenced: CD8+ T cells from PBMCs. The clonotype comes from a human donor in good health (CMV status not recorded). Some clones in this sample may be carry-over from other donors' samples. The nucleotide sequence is TGTGCCAGCAGCCAAGACGTGGGACTAGCGGGGGGAGATGAGCAGTTCTTC. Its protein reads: CASSQDVGLAGGDEQFF. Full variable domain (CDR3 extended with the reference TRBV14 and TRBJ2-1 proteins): EAGVTQFPSHSVIEKGQTVTLRCDPISGHDNLYWYRRVMGKEIKFLLHFVKESKQDESGMPNNRFLAERTGGTYSTLKVQPAELEDSGVYFCASSQDVGLAGGDEQFFGPGTRLTVL.